What follows describes a single TCR beta chain. Its antigen is currently unknown. This sample was taken from a study of T cell responses to AZD1222 COVID-19 vaccine. General study findings and limits: Mostly white British, mostly female donors; authors suggested clonal diversity may be underestimated. With dominance at 160-218 and 743-854, vaccine-associated CD4 TCRs spanned spike. Nearly half of the spike-specific TCRs reportedly recognize variant regions that carry no mutations. Spike-specific TCR breadth and depth grew following two AZD1222 doses.

The V end was cut by 3 bases, the J end by 6 bases, with 15 bases between. The CDR3 runs to 15 residues. Germline CDR1 MNHEY, CDR2 SMNVEV (reference sequence). This table comes from immunoSEQ multiplex PCR, and its TCRdb copy is limited to in-frame clones, with some not included. The sample holds about 86,000 clones, around nine tenths seen once. Sequencing used peripheral blood, obtained 28 days after the second AZD1222 dose. This clonotype was obtained from an adult who received the AZD1222 COVID-19 vaccine. This chain links TRBV27 with TRBJ2-1; tentatively, D is TRBD1 or TRBD2 (5 bases each). Here the CDR3 DNA reads TGTGCCAGCAGTTTTGCAGGGAGTGGGATCAATGAGCAGTTCTTC. Translated: CASSFAGSGINEQFF.